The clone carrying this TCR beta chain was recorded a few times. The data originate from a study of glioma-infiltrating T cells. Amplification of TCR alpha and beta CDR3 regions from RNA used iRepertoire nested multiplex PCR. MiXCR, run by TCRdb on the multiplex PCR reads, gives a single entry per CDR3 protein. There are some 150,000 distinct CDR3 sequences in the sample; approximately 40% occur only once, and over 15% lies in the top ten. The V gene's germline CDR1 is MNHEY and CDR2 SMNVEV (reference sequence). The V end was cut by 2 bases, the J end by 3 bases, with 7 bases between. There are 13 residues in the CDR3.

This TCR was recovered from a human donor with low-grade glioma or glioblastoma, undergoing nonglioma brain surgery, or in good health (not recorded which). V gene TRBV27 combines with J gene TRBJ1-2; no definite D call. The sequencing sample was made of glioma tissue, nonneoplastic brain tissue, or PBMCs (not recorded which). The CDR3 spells CASSLSSHYGYTF. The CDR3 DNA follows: TGTGCCAGCAGTTTAAGCTCCCACTATGGCTACACCTTC.